This T cell receptor (beta chain) was profiled in a study of PD-1 blockade in mismatch repair-deficient tumors (dated by TCRdb to the late 2010s). Some background on the complete study: Between September 2013 and late 2016, roughly 78 consecutive patients with about a dozen mismatch repair-deficient cancer types, all previously treated and progressing, were enrolled in the trial. Deep sequencing of TCR CDR3 regions was used to track tumor-associated T cell clones in peripheral blood of patients responding to PD-1 blockade. What the research found in general, with its limitations: Three of seven peptides elicited clonal expansion, yielding fewer than 150 unique blood TCRs, about 7 also found in tumor; all positive peptides derived from frameshift mutations. After pembrolizumab, tumor-resident clones, which were often undetectable in blood before treatment, expanded rapidly and then contracted, generally ahead of radiologic responses.

The time point label for this specimen denotes: 10-day in vitro stimulation with candidate neoantigen peptide 7. For each enrolled patient, mismatch repair deficiency was established using either polymerase chain reaction or immunohistochemistry. TCR sequencing was carried out for three patients who responded to pembrolizumab therapy. About 7 ELISpot-reactive candidate neoantigen peptides were each used in a roughly ten-day in vitro stimulation before TCR sequencing. A control culture without peptide was run identically and served as baseline for clone fold-change calculations. In the phase II trial, pembrolizumab PD-1 blockade was tested prospectively in advanced mismatch repair-deficient cancers, no matter which tissue of origin the cancers came from. The CDR3 runs 13 residues from the cysteine to the phenylalanine. The only DNA kept is the CDR3, 39 bases in frame from the first base. Trimming at the junction amounts to 1 base on V and 5 bases on J, and the germline ends lie 8 bases apart. CDR1 and CDR2, per the germline V gene, are MGHRA and YSYEKL.

Libraries came from the immunoSEQ multiplex PCR assay. Processing in the source paper ran as follows. Clones were defined as neoantigen-specific by significant expansion to the relevant peptide and no significant expansion to any other tested peptide. This is the immuneACCESS table as TCRdb keeps it, with only in-frame sequences that have V and J called. A part of the clones is gone; compared with another copy, unresolved V genes explain less than half, and the rest is unexplained. V and J calls and clone size are those listed in that table; D and trimming were worked out from the DNA. The table for this sample lists 7,500 to 10,000 clones; approximately 88% of them were counted only once. The ten largest clonotypes hold roughly 12% of the sample. Comment on this clone: Its antigen is currently not known. It has no much larger one-base neighbor in the sample; base qualities were not kept.

The rearranged segments are TRBV4-1 and TRBJ2-5, with the D gene uncertain. This specimen consisted of cells cultured in vitro, obtained from a patient treated with pembrolizumab. The TCR originated in an adult with mismatch repair-deficient cancer. The DNA is as follows: TGCGCCAGCAGCCAAGGGACCCGGGAGACCCAGTACTTC. Its coded protein is CASSQGTRETQYF.